This T cell receptor (beta chain) was recovered during a study of blood T cell repertoires in COVID-19. Looking at the study overall: Collection of acute and convalescent COVID-19 samples took place in the United States, Italy and Spain. PBMCs, B-cell-depleted T cells, or T cells were the source of the cDNA or gDNA that made up the material.

In the authors' workflow: By means of reference gene primer amplification, nucleated cell counts were estimated. Only in-frame clones appear in the TCRdb table, and some are missing; sequencing was by immunoSEQ multiplex PCR. The V and J calls and clone size are taken from that table; D and trimming were inferred from the DNA. The sample shows more than 250,000 clones, approximately 85% of them seen only once. This CDR3 region has 15 residues. The V end lost 5 bases, the J end lost 5 bases, and 19 bases lay between the germline ends. Germline CDR1 and CDR2: MDHEN and SYDVKM. Sequenced input: peripheral blood. V is TRBV28 and J is TRBJ2-7; D may be TRBD1 (6 bases). This clonotype was obtained from a woman in her forties or fifties with acute or convalescent COVID-19. CDR3 bases: TGTGCCAGCAGTCACGGATGGACAGTCAATAACGAGCAGTACTTC. Translation: CASSHGWTVNNEQYF.